This T cell receptor (beta chain) was recorded in a study of blood T cell repertoires in COVID-19. Study as a whole: Collection of acute and convalescent COVID-19 samples took place in the United States, Italy and Spain. PBMCs, B-cell-depleted T cells, or T cells were the source of the cDNA or gDNA that made up the material.

CDR3 length equals 19 residues. With 1 base clipped from V and 0 bases from J, the junction kept 9 bases outside the gene matches. Per the germline V gene, CDR1 is LGHDT and CDR2 is YNNKEL (reference sequence). In the authors' methods: Estimates of nucleated cell counts were drawn from the amplification of reference gene primers. This table comes from immunoSEQ multiplex PCR, and its TCRdb copy is limited to in-frame clones, with some not included. Clone size and V and J calls were adopted from that table, with D and trimming inferred from the DNA. This table has 150,000 to 200,000 clones, approximately 87% appearing once.

The sequencing sample was made of peripheral blood. The origin of this receptor is a man younger than 35 with active or convalescent COVID-19. The chain joins TRBV3-1 (or the pseudogene TRBV3-2) to TRBJ2-7; TRBD2 aligns across 13 bases. The CDR3 DNA reads TGTGCCAGCAGCCAAGTCCGACTAGCGGGGGGTGAAATCTCCTACGAGCAGTACGTC. This codes for CASSQVRLAGGEISYEQYV.